Listed below are T cell receptor beta chains from one sample, sequenced in a study of shared clonotypes between healthy human individuals. Here immunoSEQ multiplex PCR was the method, and the copy in TCRdb shows in-frame clones only, minus some. The table lists more than 2,000,000 clones, over 85% of them singletons. Material: naive CD4+ T cells from PBMCs. These receptors were obtained from a man aged 18-30 years in good health. Some clones in this sample may be carry-over from other donors' samples. Each CDR3 is given with its conserved first and last residue. The order of the fields is V gene, clone size, D gene, J gene, CDR3 DNA, CDR3 protein. D genes are given only for firm matches. Clone sizes are given selectively: once, few, many, or a class where the clone is expanded.

TRBV5-1	once	NA	TRBJ1-1	TGCGCCAGCAGCTTGTTCGATAGTAGTAGAAGGACTGAAGCTTTCTTT	CASSLFDSSRRTEAFF
TRBV7-2	NA	NA	TRBJ1-1	TGTGCCAGCAGCTTGGGGTCGGGAATGAACACTGAAGCTTTCTTT	CASSLGSGMNTEAFF
TRBV18	NA	NA	TRBJ1-4	TGTGCCAGCTCACCGTGGGACGGTAATGAAAAACTGTTTTTT	CASSPWDGNEKLFF
TRBV5-1	NA	TRBD1	TRBJ2-7	TGCGCCAGCAGCTTGGGACAGGGTACGGAGCAGTACTTC	CASSLGQGTEQYF
TRBV7-8	NA	NA	TRBJ1-3	TGTGCCAGCAGCTTAAGCTCTGGAAACACCATATATTTT	CASSLSSGNTIYF
TRBV5-1	NA	TRBD1	TRBJ2-5	TGCGCCAGCAGCCCGGGACAGGTTGGAGAGACCCAGTACTTC	CASSPGQVGETQYF
TRBV6-1	NA	TRBD2	TRBJ2-1	TGTGCCAGCAGTGATGGGACTAGCGGGATTTACAATGAGCAGTTCTTC	CASSDGTSGIYNEQFF
TRBV5-6	NA	NA	TRBJ2-1	TGTGCCAGCAGCTCCTTGACAGAACCTTACAATGAGCAGTTCTTC	CASSSLTEPYNEQFF
TRBV7-3	NA	TRBD2	TRBJ2-1	TGTGCCAGCAGCTTACTCCGGGGCCAGACGAGGGGCGGGAGAACCTCCTACAATGAGCAGTTCTTC	CASSLLRGQTRGGRTSYNEQFF
TRBV18	NA	NA	TRBJ2-1	TGTGCCAGCTCACCACGACAGGTGGCCGGTAATGAGCAGTTCTTC	CASSPRQVAGNEQFF
TRBV5-5	NA	TRBD1	TRBJ1-2	TGTGCCAGCAGCTTGAGGGGACAGGGGGTCGCGGACACCTTC	CASSLRGQGVADTF
TRBV1	NA	NA	TRBJ1-5	TGCACCAGCAGCCAGGGAATGAGGGGGGGTCATAGCAATCAGCCCCAGCATTTT	CTSSQGMRGGHSNQPQHF
TRBV27	NA	NA	TRBJ1-1	TGTGCCAGCAGTTTGCGGATATATTCGAACACTGAAGCTTTCTTT	CASSLRIYSNTEAFF
TRBV28	NA	TRBD2	TRBJ2-7	TGTGCCAGCTTAAAGGGGGCTAGCGGGAACTACGAGCAGTACTTC	CASLKGASGNYEQYF
TRBV5-8	NA	NA	TRBJ2-7	TGTGCCAGCAGCCTAAGGGGCGGATACTCCTACGAGCAGTACTTC	CASSLRGGYSYEQYF
TRBV5-1	NA	NA	TRBJ1-5	TGCGCCAGCAGCTTAGCAGGGGATCAGCCCCAGCATTTT	CASSLAGDQPQHF
TRBV5-1	NA	NA	TRBJ1-3	TGCGCCAGCAGCTTGGCTCCGCTCTCTGGAAACACCATATATTTT	CASSLAPLSGNTIYF
TRBV7-2	NA	TRBD2	TRBJ2-7	TGTGCCAGCAGCCTTATAGCGGGAGCATCGAAAGAGCAGTACTTC	CASSLIAGASKEQYF
TRBV5-4	NA	TRBD2	TRBJ2-3	TGTGCCAGCAGCCGGACTAGCGGAGGACTCACAGATACGCAGTATTTT	CASSRTSGGLTDTQYF
TRBV6-5	NA	TRBD2	TRBJ2-7	TGTGCCAGCGTCGGGACTAGCGGGGTCTACGAGCAGTACTTC	CASVGTSGVYEQYF
TRBV28	once	NA	TRBJ1-2	TGTGCCAGCAGTTTACAGGGCCAGGGGTATGGCTACACCTTC	CASSLQGQGYGYTF
TRBV2	NA	TRBD2	TRBJ2-2	TGTGCCAGCGGTATTAGCGGGAGACGGGACACCGGGGAGCTGTTTTTT	CASGISGRRDTGELFF
TRBV9	NA	NA	TRBJ2-4	TGTGCCAGCAGCGAGAGTTTGATGCAGGGGGGATATCAGTACTTC	CASSESLMQGGYQYF